This TCR beta chain emerged from a study of T cells in Graves' hyperthyroidism and ophthalmopathy. Whole-study findings and limits: Most thyroid clonotypes expanded above 0.001 were also detected in blood. A model using 13 V-J features told ophthalmopathy apart from stable hyperthyroidism. The model foresaw ophthalmopathy a median roughly 6 months prior to onset.

Authors of the study amplified TCR beta CDR3 regions from RNA transcripts. TCR CDR3 regions were first amplified by RT-PCR with HTBI primers. TCRdb reanalysed the multiplex PCR reads using MiXCR and keeps one entry per CDR3 protein. The sample lists around 350,000 distinct CDR3 sequences, about a fifth occurring once. This clonotype has at least ten counts. Its antigen is as yet unknown. From germline, CDR1 is MNHEY and CDR2 SMNVEV (reference sequence). V lost 6 bases and J lost 3; bases outside the gene matches: 4. The length of the CDR3 is 13 residues. This TCR derives from a woman aged 18-29 years with Graves' hyperthyroidism. The sequencing input was blood. V is TRBV27 and J is TRBJ2-7, with 8 bases identical to TRBD1. In DNA, the CDR3 is TGTGCCAGCAGCCAGGGACAGGTCTACGAGCAGTACTTC. Protein sequence: CASSQGQVYEQYF.